This TCR beta chain was sequenced in a study of shared T cell receptors in the human thymus. Profiled with immunoSEQ multiplex PCR; TCRdb holds only in-frame clones, not every one. Counted here are about 380,000 clones, 95% occurring once; the ten biggest clones make up approximately 0.018%. The CDR3 totals 13 residues. Germline CDR1 reads MNHEY; CDR2 reads SVGAGI. Trimming cost V 4 bases and J 5 bases, with 11 bases left between them. Sequenced material: thymocytes. This TCR came from a human donor. V and J are TRBV6-5 and TRBJ1-2, with D perhaps matching TRBD1 (6 bases). CDR3 sequence reads: CASSFGQPYGYTF. DNA for the CDR3: TGTGCCAGCAGTTTCGGACAGCCTTATGGCTACACCTTC.